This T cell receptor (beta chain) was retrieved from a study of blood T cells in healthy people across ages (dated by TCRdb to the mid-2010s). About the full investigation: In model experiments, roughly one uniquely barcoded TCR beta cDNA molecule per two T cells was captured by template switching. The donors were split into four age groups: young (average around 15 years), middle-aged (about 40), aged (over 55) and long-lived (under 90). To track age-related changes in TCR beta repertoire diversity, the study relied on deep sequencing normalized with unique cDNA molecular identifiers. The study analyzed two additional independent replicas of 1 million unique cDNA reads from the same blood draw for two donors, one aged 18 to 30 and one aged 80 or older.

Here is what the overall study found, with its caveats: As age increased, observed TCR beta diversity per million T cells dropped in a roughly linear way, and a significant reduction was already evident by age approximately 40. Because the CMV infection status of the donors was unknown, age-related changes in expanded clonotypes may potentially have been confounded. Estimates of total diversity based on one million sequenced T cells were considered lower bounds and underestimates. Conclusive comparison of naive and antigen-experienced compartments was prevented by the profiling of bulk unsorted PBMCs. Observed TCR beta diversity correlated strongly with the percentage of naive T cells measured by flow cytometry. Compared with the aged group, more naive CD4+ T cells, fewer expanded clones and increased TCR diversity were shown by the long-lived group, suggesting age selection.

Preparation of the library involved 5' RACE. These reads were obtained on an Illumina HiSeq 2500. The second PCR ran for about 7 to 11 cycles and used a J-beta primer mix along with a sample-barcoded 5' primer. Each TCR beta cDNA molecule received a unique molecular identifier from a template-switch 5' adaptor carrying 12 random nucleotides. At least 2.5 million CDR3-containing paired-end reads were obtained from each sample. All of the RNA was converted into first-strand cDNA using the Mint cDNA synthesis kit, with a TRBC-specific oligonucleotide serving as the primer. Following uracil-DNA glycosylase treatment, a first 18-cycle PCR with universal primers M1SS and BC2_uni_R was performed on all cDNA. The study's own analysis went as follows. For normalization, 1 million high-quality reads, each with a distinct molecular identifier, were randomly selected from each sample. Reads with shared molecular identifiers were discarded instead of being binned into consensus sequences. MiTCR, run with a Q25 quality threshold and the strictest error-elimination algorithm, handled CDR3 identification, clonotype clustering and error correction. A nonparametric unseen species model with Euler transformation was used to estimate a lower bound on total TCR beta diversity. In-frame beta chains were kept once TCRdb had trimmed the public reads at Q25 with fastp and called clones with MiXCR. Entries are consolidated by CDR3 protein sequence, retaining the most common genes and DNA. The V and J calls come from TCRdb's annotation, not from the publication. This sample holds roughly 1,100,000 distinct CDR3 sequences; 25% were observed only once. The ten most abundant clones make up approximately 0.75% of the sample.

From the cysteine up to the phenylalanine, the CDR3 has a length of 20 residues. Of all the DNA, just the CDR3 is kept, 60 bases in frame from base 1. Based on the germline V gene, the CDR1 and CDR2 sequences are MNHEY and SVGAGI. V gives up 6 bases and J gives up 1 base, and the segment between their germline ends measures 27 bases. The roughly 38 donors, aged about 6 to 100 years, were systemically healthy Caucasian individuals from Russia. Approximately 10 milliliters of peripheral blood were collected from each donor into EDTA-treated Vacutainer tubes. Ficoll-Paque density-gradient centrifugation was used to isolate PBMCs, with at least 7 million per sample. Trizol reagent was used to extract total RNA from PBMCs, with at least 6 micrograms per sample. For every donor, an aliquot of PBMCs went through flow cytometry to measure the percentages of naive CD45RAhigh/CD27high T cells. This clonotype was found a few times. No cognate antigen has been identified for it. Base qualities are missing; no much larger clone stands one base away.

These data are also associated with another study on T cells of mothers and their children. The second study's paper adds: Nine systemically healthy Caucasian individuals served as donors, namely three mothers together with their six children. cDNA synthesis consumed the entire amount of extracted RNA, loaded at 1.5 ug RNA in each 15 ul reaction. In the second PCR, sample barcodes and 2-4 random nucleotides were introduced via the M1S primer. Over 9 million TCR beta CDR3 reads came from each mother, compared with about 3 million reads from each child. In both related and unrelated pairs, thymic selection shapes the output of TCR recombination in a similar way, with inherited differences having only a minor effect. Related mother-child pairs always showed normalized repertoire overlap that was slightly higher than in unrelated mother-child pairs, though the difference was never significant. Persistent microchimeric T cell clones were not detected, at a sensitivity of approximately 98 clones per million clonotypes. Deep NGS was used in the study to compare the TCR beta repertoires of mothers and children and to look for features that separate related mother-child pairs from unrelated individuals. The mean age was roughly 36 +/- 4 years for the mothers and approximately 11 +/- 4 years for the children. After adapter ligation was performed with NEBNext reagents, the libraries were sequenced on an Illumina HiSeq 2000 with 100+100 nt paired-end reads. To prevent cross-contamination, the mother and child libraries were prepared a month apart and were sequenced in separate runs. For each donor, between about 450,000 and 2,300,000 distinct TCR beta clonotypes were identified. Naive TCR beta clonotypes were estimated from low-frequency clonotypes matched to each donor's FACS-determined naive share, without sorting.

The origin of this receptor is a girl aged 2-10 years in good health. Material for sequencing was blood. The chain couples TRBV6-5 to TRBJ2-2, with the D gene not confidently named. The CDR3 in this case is CASRLLRDFGGNGNTGELFF. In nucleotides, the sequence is TGTGCCAGCAGATTACTTAGGGATTTTGGCGGCAACGGGAACACCGGGGAGCTGTTTTTT.